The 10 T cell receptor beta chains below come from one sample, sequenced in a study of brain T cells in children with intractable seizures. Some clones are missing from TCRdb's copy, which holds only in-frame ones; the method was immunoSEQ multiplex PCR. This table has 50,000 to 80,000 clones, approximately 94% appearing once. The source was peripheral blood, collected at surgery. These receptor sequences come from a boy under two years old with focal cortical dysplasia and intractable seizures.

The CDR3: CASSYEGAGQPQHF. In nucleotides, the CDR3 is TGTGCCAGCAGTTACGAGGGGGCGGGACAGCCCCAGCATTTT. The chain carries TRBV6-6 and TRBJ1-5, with 7 bases aligning to TRBD1. CDR1 is MNHNY and CDR2 is SVGAGI in the germline V gene (reference sequence). The CDR3 is 14 amino acids. The V segment lost 2 bases and the J segment 7 bases; nucleotides outside the gene matches: 5.

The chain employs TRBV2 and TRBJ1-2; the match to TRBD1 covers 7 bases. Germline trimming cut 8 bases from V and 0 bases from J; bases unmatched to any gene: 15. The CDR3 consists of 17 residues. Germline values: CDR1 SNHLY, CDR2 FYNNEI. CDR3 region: CASGGGTVLGANYGYTF. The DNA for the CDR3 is TGTGCCAGCGGGGGGGGGACAGTTTTAGGAGCTAACTATGGCTACACCTTC.

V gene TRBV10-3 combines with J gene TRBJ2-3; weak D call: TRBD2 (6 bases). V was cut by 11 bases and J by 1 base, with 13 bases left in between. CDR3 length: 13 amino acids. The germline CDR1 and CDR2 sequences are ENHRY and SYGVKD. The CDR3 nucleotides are TGTGCCGTTTCGGGAGTACGCACAGATACGCAGTATTTT. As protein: CAVSGVRTDTQYF.

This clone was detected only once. In DNA, the CDR3 is TGTGCCAGCAGAAACCGGAAAAAGGGGGGGAGGGCTATAACAGATACGCAGTATTTT. Translation: CASRNRKKGGRAITDTQYF. This rearrangement joins TRBV21-1 to TRBJ2-3; the table's D call TRBD2 went unverified against the DNA. TRBV21-1 constitutes a pseudogene. The CDR3 length is 19 residues.

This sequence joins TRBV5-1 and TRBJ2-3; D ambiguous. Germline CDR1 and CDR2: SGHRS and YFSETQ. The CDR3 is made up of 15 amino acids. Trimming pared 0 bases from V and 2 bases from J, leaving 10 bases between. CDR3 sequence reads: CASSLVAGATDTQYF. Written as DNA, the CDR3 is TGCGCCAGCAGCTTGGTGGCTGGAGCCACAGATACGCAGTATTTT.

For the CDR3, the DNA is TGTGCCAGCAGCAACCGGGACAGGGGAACAGATACGCAGTATTTT. The encoded protein is CASSNRDRGTDTQYF. The genes are TRBV9 and TRBJ2-3; 10 bases fit TRBD1. CDR1 and CDR2 (germline): SGDLS, YYNGEE. The CDR3 length is 15 residues. Losses at the gene ends were 4 bases for V and 3 bases for J; bases not matched to a gene: 5.

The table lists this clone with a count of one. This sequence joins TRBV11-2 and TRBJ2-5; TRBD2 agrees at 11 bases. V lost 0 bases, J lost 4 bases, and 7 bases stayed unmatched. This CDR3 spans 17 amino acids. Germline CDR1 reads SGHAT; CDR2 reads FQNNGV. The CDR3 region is CASSLDELAGVRETQYF. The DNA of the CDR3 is TGTGCCAGCAGCTTAGATGAACTAGCGGGAGTAAGAGAGACCCAGTACTTC. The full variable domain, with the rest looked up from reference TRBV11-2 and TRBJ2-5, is EAGVAQSPRYKIIEKRQSVAFWCNPISGHATLYWYQQILGQGPKLLIQFQNNGVVDDSQLPKDRFSAERLKGVDSTLKIQPAKLEDSAVYLCASSLDELAGVRETQYFGPGTRLLVL.

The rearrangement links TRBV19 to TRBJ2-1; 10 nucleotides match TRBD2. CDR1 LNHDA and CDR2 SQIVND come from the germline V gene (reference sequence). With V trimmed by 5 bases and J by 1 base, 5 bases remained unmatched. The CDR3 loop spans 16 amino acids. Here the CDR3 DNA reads TGTGCCAGTAGTCCCCCGGGACTAGCGTCCTACAATGAGCAGTTCTTC. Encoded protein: CASSPPGLASYNEQFF. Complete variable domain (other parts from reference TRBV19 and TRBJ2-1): DGGITQSPKYLFRKEGQNVTLSCEQNLNHDAMYWYRQDPGQGLRLIYYSQIVNDFQKGDIAEGYSVSREKKESFPLTVTSAQKNPTAFYLCASSPPGLASYNEQFFGPGTRLTVL.

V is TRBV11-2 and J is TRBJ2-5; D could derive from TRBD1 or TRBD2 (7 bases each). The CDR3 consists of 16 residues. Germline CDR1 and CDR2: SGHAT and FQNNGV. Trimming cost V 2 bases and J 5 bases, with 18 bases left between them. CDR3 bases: TGTGCCAGCAGCTTAAATACAGGGGAGGGTTTGGAGACCCAGTACTTC. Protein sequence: CASSLNTGEGLETQYF.

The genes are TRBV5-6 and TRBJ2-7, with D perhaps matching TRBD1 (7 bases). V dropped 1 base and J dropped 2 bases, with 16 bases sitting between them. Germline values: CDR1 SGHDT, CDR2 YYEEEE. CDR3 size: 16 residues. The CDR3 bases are TGTGCCAGCAGCTTGTGGGGGGTCGACAGGGCCTACGAGCAGTACTTC. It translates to CASSLWGVDRAYEQYF.